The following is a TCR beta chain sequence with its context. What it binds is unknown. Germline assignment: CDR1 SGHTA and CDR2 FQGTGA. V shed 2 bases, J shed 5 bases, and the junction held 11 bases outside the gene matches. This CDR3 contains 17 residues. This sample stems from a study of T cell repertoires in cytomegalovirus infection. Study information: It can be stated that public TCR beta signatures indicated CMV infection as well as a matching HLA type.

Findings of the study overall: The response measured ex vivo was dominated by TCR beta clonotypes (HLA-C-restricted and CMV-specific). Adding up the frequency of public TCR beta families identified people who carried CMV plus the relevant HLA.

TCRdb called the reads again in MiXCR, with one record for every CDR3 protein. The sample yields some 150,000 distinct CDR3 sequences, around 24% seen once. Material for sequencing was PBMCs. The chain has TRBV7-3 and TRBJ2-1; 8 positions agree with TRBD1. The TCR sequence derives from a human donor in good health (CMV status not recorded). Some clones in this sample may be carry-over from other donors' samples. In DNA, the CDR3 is TGTGCCAGCAGCTTAGGAAAAGGGCAGGGGGCGAACAATGAGCAGTTCTTC. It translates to CASSLGKGQGANNEQFF.